This T cell receptor (beta chain) was sequenced during a study of Ad26.COV2.S vaccination and SARS-CoV-2 variants. CDR3 size: 16 residues. V lost 0 bases to trimming and J lost 3 bases, with 12 bases between them. Germline loops: CDR1 SGHDN, CDR2 FVKESK. Study results and caveats: Recipients of either vaccine or placebo displayed similar breadth of non-spike TCRs. Vaccine recipients surpassed placebo recipients in spike-specific TCR breadth. Reported post-vaccination CD8+ and CD4+ T cell responses to spike showed substantial breadth.

TCRdb keeps only in-frame clones here, not all; method: immunoSEQ multiplex PCR. The table includes around 370,000 clones, roughly 94% detected once. A word on this clone: Its antigen is not identified.

The chain combines TRBV14 with TRBJ2-1, with D maybe TRBD1 (5 bases). The sample consisted of peripheral blood, taken after recovery from COVID-19. The source is a human donor who had recovered from COVID-19. CDR3 region: CASSQENRRYYNEQFF. As DNA, the CDR3 is TGTGCCAGCAGCCAAGAAAACAGGAGATACTACAATGAGCAGTTCTTC.